This TCR beta chain was captured in a study of T cell changes during pregnancy in multiple sclerosis. Repertoires were generated with immunoSEQ multiplex PCR, while TCRdb's copy carries only in-frame clones and drops some. The sample has 40,000 or so clones, around 92% seen once. V lost 5 bases to trimming and J lost 2 bases, with 20 bases between them. There are 17 residues in the CDR3. The germline CDR1 and CDR2 sequences are SGHTA and FQGNSA. The origin of this receptor is a female donor with multiple sclerosis, enrolled in a pregnancy study. Sequencing was performed on CD8+ T cells from peripheral blood mononuclear cells, taken after pregnancy. The chain employs TRBV7-2 and TRBJ2-3; the D gene is possibly TRBD1 (6 bases). This CDR3 reads CASSPYSRDTPTDTQYF. CDR3 sequence (DNA): TGTGCCAGCAGCCCTTACTCTCGGGACACACCCACAGATACGCAGTATTTT.